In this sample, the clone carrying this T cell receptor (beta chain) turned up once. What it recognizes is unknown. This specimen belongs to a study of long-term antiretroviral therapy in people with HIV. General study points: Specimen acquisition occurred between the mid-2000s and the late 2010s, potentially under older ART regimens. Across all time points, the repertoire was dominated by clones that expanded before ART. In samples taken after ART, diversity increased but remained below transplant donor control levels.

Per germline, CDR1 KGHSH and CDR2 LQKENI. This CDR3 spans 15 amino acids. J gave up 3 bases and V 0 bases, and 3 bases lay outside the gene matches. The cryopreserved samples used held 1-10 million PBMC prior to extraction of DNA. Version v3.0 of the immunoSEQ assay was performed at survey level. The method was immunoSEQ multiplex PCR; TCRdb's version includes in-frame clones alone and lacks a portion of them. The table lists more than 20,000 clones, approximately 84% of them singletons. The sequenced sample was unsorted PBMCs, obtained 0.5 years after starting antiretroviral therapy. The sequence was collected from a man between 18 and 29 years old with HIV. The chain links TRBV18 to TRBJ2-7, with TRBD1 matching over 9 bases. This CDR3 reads CASSPPGQGNYEQYF. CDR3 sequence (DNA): TGTGCCAGCTCACCACCGGGACAGGGCAACTACGAGCAGTACTTC.